The sequence of this T cell receptor beta chain was determined in a study of blood T cell repertoires in COVID-19 (dated by TCRdb to 2019 to 2021). As for the study more broadly: Collaborator samples came from the United States, Italy and Spain and covered acute and convalescent phases of COVID-19. A de-identified subject ID, COVID-19 status, age in years and sex were almost always included in the sample metadata. The prospective study material was composed of cDNA or gDNA derived from T cells, B-cell-depleted T cells, or PBMCs. Where HLA class I and class II types were available, the types were taken from metadata supplied by the sample provider, not from assay-based typing. The repertoires were released in a freely available public database meant as a resource for research on the immune response to SARS-CoV-2. The samples were drawn from two sources: the first 160 participants of the ongoing ImmuneRACE study, and over 1,000 subjects contributed by 6 global collaborators. Subjects who had been exposed to COVID-19, were actively infected with it, or had recovered from it provided the deeply sampled blood TCRbeta repertoires that made up the dataset. Study-wide conclusions, independent of this receptor: The amount of clinical and demographic metadata varied by source and participant and was provided uncurated.

CDR1 SGHDN and CDR2 FVKESK are derived from the germline V gene. V loses 2 bases of germline sequence and J loses 8 bases, and the interval between the two ends is 22 bases. Measured from the cysteine to the phenylalanine, the CDR3 is 17 residues long. Solely the CDR3 DNA is kept, with 51 bases framed from the first base. Worth noting for this clone: The specificity of this receptor is unknown. No clone much larger than this one lies a single base away; base qualities are absent.

Whole blood was collected in K2EDTA tubes by collaborating institutions according to the institutions' own protocols. For TCRbeta analysis, collaborators shipped samples as frozen whole blood, isolated PBMCs, or DNA extracted from either of those sample types. TCRbeta CDR3 regions were amplified from genomic DNA using the immunoSEQ Assay, a bias-controlled multiplex PCR. Turning to the authors' computational methods: The number of nucleated cells in each sample was estimated from the amplification of reference gene primers within the assay. To quantify the absolute abundance of each unique TCRbeta CDR3 rearrangement, sequence reads were collapsed and filtered. For each sample, productive Simpson clonality was calculated as the square root of Simpson's diversity index across productive rearrangements. TCRdb mirrors the immuneACCESS table, restricted to in-frame sequences. Some clones are absent from its copies; in checked studies, under half trace to an unresolved V gene, and the reason for the others is unknown. V and J calls and clone size come straight from that table; D and trimming were deduced from the DNA. The sample profile shows tens of thousands of clones; 86% of them were found once. The ten largest make up roughly 1.4% of the sample.

This clonotype was obtained from a woman in her sixties or seventies with acute or convalescent COVID-19. Sample: peripheral blood. The sequence links TRBV14 to TRBJ2-1; a tentative D match to TRBD2 spans 6 bases. The CDR3 protein: CASSQFPLGTPLHEQFF. The nucleotides read TGTGCCAGCAGCCAATTTCCCCTCGGGACTCCCTTACATGAGCAGTTCTTC.